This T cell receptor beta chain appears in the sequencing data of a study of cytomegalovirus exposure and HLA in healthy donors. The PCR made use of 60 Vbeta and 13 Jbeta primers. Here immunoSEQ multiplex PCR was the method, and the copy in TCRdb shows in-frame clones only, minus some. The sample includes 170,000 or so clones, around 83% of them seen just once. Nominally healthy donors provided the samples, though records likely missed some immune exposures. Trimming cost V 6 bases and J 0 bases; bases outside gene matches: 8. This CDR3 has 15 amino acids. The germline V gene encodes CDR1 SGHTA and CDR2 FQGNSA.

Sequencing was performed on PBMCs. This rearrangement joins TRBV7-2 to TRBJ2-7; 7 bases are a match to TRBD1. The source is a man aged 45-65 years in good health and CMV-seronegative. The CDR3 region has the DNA TGTGCCAGCAGTTCGGACAGGTGGAGCTCCTACGAGCAGTACTTC. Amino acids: CASSSDRWSSYEQYF.